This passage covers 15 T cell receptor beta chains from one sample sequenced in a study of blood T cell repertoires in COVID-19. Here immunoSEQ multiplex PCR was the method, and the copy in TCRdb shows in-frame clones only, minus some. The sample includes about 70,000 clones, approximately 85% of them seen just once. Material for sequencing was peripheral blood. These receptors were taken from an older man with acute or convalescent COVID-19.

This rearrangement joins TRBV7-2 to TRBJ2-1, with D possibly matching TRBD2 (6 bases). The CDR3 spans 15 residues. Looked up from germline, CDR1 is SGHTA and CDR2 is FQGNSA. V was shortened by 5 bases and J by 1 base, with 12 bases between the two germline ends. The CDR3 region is CASSPRLGSYNEQFF. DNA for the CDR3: TGTGCCAGCAGCCCCCGACTAGGATCCTACAATGAGCAGTTCTTC.

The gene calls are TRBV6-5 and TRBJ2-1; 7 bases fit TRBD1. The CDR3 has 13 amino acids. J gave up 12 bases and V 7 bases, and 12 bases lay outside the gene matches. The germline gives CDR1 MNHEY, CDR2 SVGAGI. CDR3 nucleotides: TGTGCCAGCACCGATCTGGGACAGAGGCGGCAGTTCTTC. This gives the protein CASTDLGQRRQFF.

This CDR3 reads CASSLVSGQAGVLTF. For the CDR3, the DNA is TGCGCCAGCAGCTTGGTTAGCGGGCAGGCCGGCGTCCTGACTTTC. The chain is built from TRBV5-1 and TRBJ2-6, with 7 positions matching TRBD2. Losses at the gene ends were 0 bases for V and 12 bases for J; bases not matched to a gene: 9. The CDR3 totals 15 residues. Germline V gene data show CDR1 as SGHRS and CDR2 as YFSETQ.

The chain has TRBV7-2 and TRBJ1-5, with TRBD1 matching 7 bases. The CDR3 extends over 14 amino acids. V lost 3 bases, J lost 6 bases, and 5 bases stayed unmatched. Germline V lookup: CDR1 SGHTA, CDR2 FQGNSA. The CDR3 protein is CASSFDRAGQPQHF. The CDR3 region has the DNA TGTGCCAGCAGCTTCGACAGGGCGGGTCAGCCCCAGCATTTT.

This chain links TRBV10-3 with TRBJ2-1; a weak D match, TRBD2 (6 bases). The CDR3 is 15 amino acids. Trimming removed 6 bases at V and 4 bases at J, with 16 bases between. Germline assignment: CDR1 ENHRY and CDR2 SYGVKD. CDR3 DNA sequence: TGTGCCATCAGGATGGGACTGGGAGAATACAATGAGCAGTTCTTC. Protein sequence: CAIRMGLGEYNEQFF.

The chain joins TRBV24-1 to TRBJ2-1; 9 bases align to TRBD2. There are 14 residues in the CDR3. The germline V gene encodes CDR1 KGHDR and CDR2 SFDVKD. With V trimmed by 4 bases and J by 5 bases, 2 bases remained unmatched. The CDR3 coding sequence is TGTGCCACCAGTGAGAGCGGGGGGAACAATGAGCAGTTCTTC. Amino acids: CATSESGGNNEQFF.

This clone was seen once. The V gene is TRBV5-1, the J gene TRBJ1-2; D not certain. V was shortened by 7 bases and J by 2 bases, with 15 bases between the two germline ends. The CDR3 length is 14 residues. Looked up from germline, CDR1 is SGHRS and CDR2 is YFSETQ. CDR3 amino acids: CASRRSGINYGYTF. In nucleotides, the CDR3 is TGCGCCAGCCGCCGGTCGGGAATCAACTATGGCTACACCTTC.

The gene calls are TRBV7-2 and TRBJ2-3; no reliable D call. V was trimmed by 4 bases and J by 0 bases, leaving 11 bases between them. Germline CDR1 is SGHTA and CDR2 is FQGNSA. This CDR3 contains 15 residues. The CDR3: CASSSSSTSTDTQYF. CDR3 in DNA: TGTGCCAGCAGCTCCTCCTCTACTAGCACAGATACGCAGTATTTT. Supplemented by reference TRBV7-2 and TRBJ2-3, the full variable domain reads GAGVSQSPSNKVTEKGKDVELRCDPISGHTALYWYRQSLGQGLEFLIYFQGNSAPDKSGLPSDRFSAERTGGSVSTLTIQRTQQEDSAVYLCASSSSSTSTDTQYFGPGTRLTVL.

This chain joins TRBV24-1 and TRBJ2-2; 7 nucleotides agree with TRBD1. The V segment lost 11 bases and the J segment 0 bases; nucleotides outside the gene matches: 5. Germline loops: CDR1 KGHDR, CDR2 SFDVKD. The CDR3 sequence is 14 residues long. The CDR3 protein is CAISGGANTGELFF. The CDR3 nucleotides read TGTGCCATCTCAGGGGGAGCGAACACCGGGGAGCTGTTTTTT.

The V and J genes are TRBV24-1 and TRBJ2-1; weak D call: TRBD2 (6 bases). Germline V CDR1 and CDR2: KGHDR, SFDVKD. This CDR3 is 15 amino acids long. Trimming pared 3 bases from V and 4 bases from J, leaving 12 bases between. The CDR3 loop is CATSDTGLSYNEQFF. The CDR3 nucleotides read TGTGCCACCAGTGATACGGGACTCTCTTACAATGAGCAGTTCTTC.

CDR3 nucleotides: TGTGCCAGCAGCCCCTCCAGGTACCCGTACCAAGAGACCCAGTACTTC. It specifies CASSPSRYPYQETQYF. This chain joins TRBV6-2 or TRBV6-3 and TRBJ2-5, with no clear D. This CDR3 spans 16 amino acids. CDR1 and CDR2 (germline): MNHEY, SVGEGT. The V end was cut by 6 bases, the J end by 0 bases, with 17 bases between.

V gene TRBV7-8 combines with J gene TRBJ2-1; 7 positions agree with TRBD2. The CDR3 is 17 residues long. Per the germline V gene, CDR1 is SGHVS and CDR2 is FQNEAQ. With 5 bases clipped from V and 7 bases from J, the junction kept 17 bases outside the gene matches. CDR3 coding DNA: TGTGCCAGCAGCCCCCAGATGGGCGGGAGCGAAAAGAATGAGCAGTTCTTC. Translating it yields CASSPQMGGSEKNEQFF.

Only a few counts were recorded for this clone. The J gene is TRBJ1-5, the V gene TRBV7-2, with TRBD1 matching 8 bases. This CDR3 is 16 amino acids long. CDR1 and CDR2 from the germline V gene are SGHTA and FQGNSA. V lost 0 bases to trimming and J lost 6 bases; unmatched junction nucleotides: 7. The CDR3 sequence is CASSLAQGARGQPQHF. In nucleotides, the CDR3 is TGTGCCAGCAGCTTAGCGCAGGGGGCGAGGGGTCAGCCCCAGCATTTT.

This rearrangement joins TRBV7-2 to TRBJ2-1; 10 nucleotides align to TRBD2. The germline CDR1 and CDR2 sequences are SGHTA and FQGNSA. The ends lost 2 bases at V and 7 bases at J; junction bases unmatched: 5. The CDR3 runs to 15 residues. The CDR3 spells CASSLLAGESNEQFF. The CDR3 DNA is TGTGCCAGCAGCTTACTAGCGGGAGAGTCAAATGAGCAGTTCTTC.

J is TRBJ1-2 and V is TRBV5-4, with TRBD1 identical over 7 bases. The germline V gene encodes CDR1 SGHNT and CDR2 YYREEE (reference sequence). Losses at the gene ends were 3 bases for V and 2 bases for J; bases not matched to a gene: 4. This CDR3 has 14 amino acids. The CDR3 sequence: CASSSGGTNYGYTF. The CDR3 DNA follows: TGTGCCAGCAGCTCAGGGGGGACCAACTATGGCTACACCTTC.